This TCR beta chain was sequenced during a study of T cell responses to AZD1222 COVID-19 vaccine. Study-wide results and limits: None of the repertoires were sampled until the peak T cell response had passed. Spike-specific TCR repertoires showed rising breadth and depth after two AZD1222 doses. Clonal diversity was possibly underestimated; the donors were predominantly white British and more often female.

This clone has only a few counts. What it binds is not known. Assay used: immunoSEQ multiplex PCR; TCRdb lists only in-frame clones, some missing. This sample has 95,000 to 120,000 clones; about nine tenths occur once, and the top ten carry almost 6.5%. Germline CDR1 reads SEHNR; CDR2 reads FQNEAQ (reference sequence). Trimming shortened V by 2 bases and J by 3 bases, and 7 bases separated the two germline ends. CDR3 length: 13 amino acids. This sequence was found in an adult who received the AZD1222 COVID-19 vaccine. The rearrangement joins TRBV7-9 to TRBJ1-1; perhaps TRBD1 as D (5 bases). The source material was peripheral blood, sampled 28 days after the second AZD1222 dose. The CDR3 region is CASSLQGDTEAFF. In DNA form, the CDR3 reads TGTGCCAGCAGCTTACAGGGAGACACTGAAGCTTTCTTT.